This T cell receptor beta chain was obtained from a study of spatial heterogeneity in lung cancer. TCRdb redid the calling of the 5' RACE reads with MiXCR, one entry per CDR3 protein. The table shows approximately 1,200 distinct CDR3 sequences, with approximately 25% occurring only once. This clonotype is categorized as large. Its antigen is as yet unknown. The time point was: sample taken at primary tumor resection. Unmatched junction bases numbered 8, after V lost 4 bases and J lost 1 base. CDR3 length equals 17 residues. Germline V gene lookup returns CDR1 MNHEY and CDR2 SMNVEV (reference sequence). Study-level points and caveats: Tumor mutation counts were tracked by expanded intratumoral alpha and beta TCR counts.

The material sequenced was lung tumor tissue, taken at surgery. The TCR comes from a male donor with early-stage non-small cell lung cancer. The genes are TRBV27 and TRBJ2-5; 11 bases align to TRBD2. The CDR3 sequence is CASSSPASGRFQETQYF. CDR3 nucleotide sequence: TGTGCCAGCAGTTCCCCGGCTAGCGGGAGGTTCCAAGAGACCCAGTACTTC.